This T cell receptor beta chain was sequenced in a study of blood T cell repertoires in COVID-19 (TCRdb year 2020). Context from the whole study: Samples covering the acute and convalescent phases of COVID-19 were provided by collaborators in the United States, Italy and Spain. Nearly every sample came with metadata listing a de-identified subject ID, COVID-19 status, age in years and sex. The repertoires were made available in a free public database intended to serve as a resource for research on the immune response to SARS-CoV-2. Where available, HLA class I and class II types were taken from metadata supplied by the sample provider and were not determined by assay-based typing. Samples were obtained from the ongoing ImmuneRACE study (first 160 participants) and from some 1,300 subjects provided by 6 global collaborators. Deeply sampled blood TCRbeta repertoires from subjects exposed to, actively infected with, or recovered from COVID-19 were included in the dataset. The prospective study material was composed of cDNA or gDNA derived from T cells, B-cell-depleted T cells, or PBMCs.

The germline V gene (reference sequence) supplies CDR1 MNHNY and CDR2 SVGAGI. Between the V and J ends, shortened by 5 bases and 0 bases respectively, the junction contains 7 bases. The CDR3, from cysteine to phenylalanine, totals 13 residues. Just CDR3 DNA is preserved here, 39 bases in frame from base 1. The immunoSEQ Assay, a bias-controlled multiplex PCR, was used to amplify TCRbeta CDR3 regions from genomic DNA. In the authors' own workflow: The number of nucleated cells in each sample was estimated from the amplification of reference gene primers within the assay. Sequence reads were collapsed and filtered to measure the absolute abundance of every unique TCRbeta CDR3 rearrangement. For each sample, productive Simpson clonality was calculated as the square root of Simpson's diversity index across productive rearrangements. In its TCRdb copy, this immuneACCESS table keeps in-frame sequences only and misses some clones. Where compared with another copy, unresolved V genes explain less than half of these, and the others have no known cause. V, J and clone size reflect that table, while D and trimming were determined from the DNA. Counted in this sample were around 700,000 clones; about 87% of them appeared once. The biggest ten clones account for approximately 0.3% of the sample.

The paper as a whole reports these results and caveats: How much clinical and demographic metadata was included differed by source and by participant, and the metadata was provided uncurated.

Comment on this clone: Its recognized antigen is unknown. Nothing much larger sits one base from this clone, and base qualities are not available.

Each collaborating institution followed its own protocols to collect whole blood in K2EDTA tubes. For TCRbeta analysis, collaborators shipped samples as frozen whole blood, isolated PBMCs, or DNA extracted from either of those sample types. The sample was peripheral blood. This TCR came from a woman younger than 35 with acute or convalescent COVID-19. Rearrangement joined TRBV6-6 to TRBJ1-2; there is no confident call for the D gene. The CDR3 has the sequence CASSHKTNYGYTF. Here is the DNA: TGTGCCAGCAGTCACAAGACTAACTATGGCTACACCTTC.